A single sample is the source of the 6 T cell receptor beta chains below, sequenced in a study of T cell changes during pregnancy in multiple sclerosis. Profiling relied on immunoSEQ multiplex PCR, and the TCRdb table lists in-frame clones only, not all of them. The sample includes tens of thousands of clones, 85% to 95% seen only once; the top ten take around 1.3%. The sample comprised peripheral blood. The receptors were sampled from a female donor with multiple sclerosis, enrolled in a pregnancy study.

This chain links TRBV6-5 with TRBJ2-2; D is undetermined. The CDR3 covers 12 residues. The germline V and J ends were trimmed by 6 bases and 7 bases, with 9 bases remaining between them. Germline V gene sequence: CDR1 MNHEY, CDR2 SVGAGI. The DNA of the CDR3 is TGTGCCAGCAGCCAAAAGGGCGGGGAGCTGTTTTTT. Translating it yields CASSQKGGELFF.

The chain links TRBV4-3 to TRBJ1-1; no reliable D call. The CDR3 is 14 amino acids. Per the germline V gene, CDR1 is LGHNA and CDR2 is YSLEER. Between the trimmed V and J ends, which lost 1 base and 7 bases, there was a span of 13 bases. CDR3 DNA: TGCGCCAGCAGCCAAGGACCAGTCAGAAGTGAAGCTTTCTTT. Translated, it gives CASSQGPVRSEAFF.

This chain links TRBV27 with TRBJ2-7; D gene unclear. V was trimmed by 5 bases and J by 0 bases, leaving 11 bases between them. The CDR3 runs 14 residues. The germline gives CDR1 MNHEY, CDR2 SMNVEV (reference sequence). In DNA, the CDR3 is TGTGCCAGCAGTCAGACGCGGAGCTCCTACGAGCAGTACTTC. Protein: CASSQTRSSYEQYF.

This clone was seen a single time. The rearrangement uses TRBV4-1 and TRBJ2-3, with D maybe TRBD2 (5 bases). The length of the CDR3 is 17 residues. Germline V gene lookup returns CDR1 MGHRA and CDR2 YSYEKL. The germline V and J ends were trimmed by 0 bases and 0 bases, with 13 bases remaining between them. CDR3 sequence reads: CASSQDALAASTDTQYF. CDR3 in DNA: TGCGCCAGCAGCCAAGATGCGCTAGCAGCTAGCACAGATACGCAGTATTTT.

The chain recombines TRBV5-1 with TRBJ1-1, with a weak D call TRBD1 (5 bases). The V gene lost 1 base and the J gene lost 2 bases, with 6 bases spanning the gap. The V gene's germline CDR1 is SGHRS and CDR2 YFSETQ. CDR3 size: 13 residues. CDR3 amino acids: CASSLTGNTEAFF. CDR3 bases: TGCGCCAGCAGCTTGACAGGTAACACTGAAGCTTTCTTT.

This chain links TRBV19 with TRBJ2-7, with D perhaps matching TRBD2 (5 bases). There are 14 residues in the CDR3. V lost 0 bases and J 1 base, leaving 7 bases between the germline ends. The V gene's germline CDR1 is LNHDA and CDR2 SQIVND (reference sequence). The CDR3 protein is CASSIDGESYEQYF. In nucleotides, the CDR3 is TGTGCCAGTAGTATAGACGGGGAATCCTACGAGCAGTACTTC.